In this sample, the clone carrying this TCR beta chain turned up once. The method was immunoSEQ multiplex PCR; TCRdb's version includes in-frame clones alone and lacks a portion of them. The table has just over 300,000 clones, about nine tenths seen once. The data were taken from a study of blood T cell repertoires in COVID-19. From germline, CDR1 is SGHTA and CDR2 FQGNSA. This CDR3 contains 15 residues. Losses at the gene ends were 5 bases for V and 2 bases for J; bases not matched to a gene: 8. This TCR was sampled from a man aged 25-45 years who had recovered from COVID-19. The J gene is TRBJ2-7, the V gene TRBV7-2, with TRBD1 identical over 8 bases. The specimen sequenced was PBMCs or T cells enriched from blood (not recorded which). The chain's CDR3 is CASSPGQGKAYEQYF. The CDR3 DNA follows: TGTGCCAGCAGCCCCGGACAGGGTAAGGCCTACGAGCAGTACTTC. Supplemented by reference TRBV7-2 and TRBJ2-7, the full variable domain reads GAGVSQSPSNKVTEKGKDVELRCDPISGHTALYWYRQSLGQGLEFLIYFQGNSAPDKSGLPSDRFSAERTGGSVSTLTIQRTQQEDSAVYLCASSPGQGKAYEQYFGPGTRLTVT.